The next 23 T cell receptor beta chains were all read from a single sample in a study of cytomegalovirus exposure and HLA in healthy donors. Clones were sequenced by immunoSEQ multiplex PCR, and TCRdb holds only the in-frame ones, with some missing. The sample includes approximately 97,000 clones, approximately 95% of them seen just once. Sequenced: PBMCs. These receptors were collected from a woman aged 18-29 years in good health and CMV-seronegative.

This clone was seen only a few times. The chain recombines TRBV12-5 with TRBJ2-3; D uncertain. This CDR3 is built from 14 residues. Trimming shortened V by 2 bases and J by 2 bases, and 8 bases separated the two germline ends. Germline loops: CDR1 LGHNT, CDR2 FRNRAP. CDR3 DNA: TGTGCTAGTGGTTTGTCACAGACCACAGATACGCAGTATTTT. Its protein product is CASGLSQTTDTQYF.

This clone has a single count. V is TRBV19 and J is TRBJ1-5, with TRBD1 as a possible D gene (5 bases). CDR1 and CDR2 from the germline V gene are LNHDA and SQIVND (reference sequence). V shed 6 bases and J shed 0 bases, with 18 bases lying between them. The CDR3 has 17 amino acids. CDR3 loop: CASSPRRGSSSNQPQHF. Written as DNA, the CDR3 is TGTGCCAGTAGCCCAAGGCGGGGCTCCAGTAGCAATCAGCCCCAGCATTTT.

The genes are TRBV19 and TRBJ2-2, with 11 bases aligning to TRBD2. The J segment lost 1 base and the V segment lost 7 bases, leaving 11 bases of the junction unmatched. Germline V lookup: CDR1 LNHDA, CDR2 SQIVND (reference sequence). The CDR3 covers 18 residues. CDR3 in DNA: TGTGCCAGTACCTTCATCGGGCTAGCGGGGGGGAACACCGGGGAGCTGTTTTTT. Protein sequence: CASTFIGLAGGNTGELFF.

The chain is built from TRBV29-1 and TRBJ2-7, with D possibly being TRBD2 (6 bases). The CDR3 covers 12 residues. V dropped 6 bases and J dropped 3 bases, with 12 bases sitting between them. Germline CDR1 SQVTM, CDR2 ANQGSEA. In DNA, the CDR3 is TGCAGCGTGGAGACGCGGGACTACGAGCAGTACTTC. Translated: CSVETRDYEQYF.

This clone was recorded only once. This rearrangement joins TRBV4-1 to TRBJ1-1, with a weak D call TRBD1 (6 bases). The CDR3 is made up of 15 amino acids. The V end was cut by 3 bases, the J end by 5 bases, with 16 bases between. Per the germline V gene, CDR1 is MGHRA and CDR2 is YSYEKL. Written as DNA, the CDR3 is TGCGCCAGCAGCCACGTAGGGGGGGCGGTAACTGAAGCTTTCTTT. It is translated as CASSHVGGAVTEAFF.

This clone was found once. This chain joins TRBV19 and TRBJ2-5; 7 bases align to TRBD1. V shed 5 bases, J shed 7 bases, and the junction held 13 bases outside the gene matches. Germline CDR1 LNHDA, CDR2 SQIVND (reference sequence). The CDR3 length is 15 residues. The CDR3 sequence is CASSSRQGVGGTQYF. The DNA for the CDR3 is TGTGCCAGTAGTTCCCGACAGGGCGTTGGGGGGACCCAGTACTTC.

This sequence joins TRBV13 and TRBJ2-3; D may be TRBD2 (5 bases). The CDR3 loop spans 16 amino acids. Germline V gene data show CDR1 as PRHDT and CDR2 as FYEKMQ (reference sequence). V was cut by 0 bases and J by 4 bases, with 14 bases left in between. The CDR3 DNA reads as TGTGCCAGCAGCTTAGGCAGAGGGCTTCGGGCAGATACGCAGTATTTT. Protein product: CASSLGRGLRADTQYF.

The rearrangement uses TRBV6-1 and TRBJ2-1; 12 bases map to TRBD2. CDR1 and CDR2 (germline): MNHNS, SASEGT. Losses at the gene ends were 2 bases for V and 13 bases for J; bases not matched to a gene: 12. The CDR3 runs 16 residues. Here the CDR3 DNA reads TGTGCCAGCAGTGAACAACTAGCGGGGGGTCTCAAACCCCAGTTCTTC. Translated: CASSEQLAGGLKPQFF.

In DNA form, the CDR3 reads TGTGCCTGGCAACCGGGAAATACCGGGGAGCTGTTTTTT. Protein: CAWQPGNTGELFF. The chain recombines TRBV30 with TRBJ2-2; possible D gene TRBD2, 5 bases. This CDR3 is 13 amino acids long. The V end lost 5 bases, the J end lost 5 bases, and 12 bases lay between the germline ends. CDR1 and CDR2 (germline): GTSNPN, SVGIG (reference sequence).

The chain employs TRBV30 and TRBJ1-3, with 7 bases aligning to TRBD1. Germline assignment: CDR1 GTSNPN and CDR2 SVGIG (reference sequence). CDR3 size: 16 residues. Trimming cost V 0 bases and J 1 base; bases outside gene matches: 6. DNA for the CDR3: TGTGCCTGGAGTGTGGGAGCAGGGGGGTCTGGAAACACCATATATTTT. It yields the protein CAWSVGAGGSGNTIYF. Drawing the rest from reference TRBV30 and TRBJ1-3, the complete variable domain is SQTIHQWPATLVQPVGSPLSLECTVEGTSNPNLYWYRQAAGRGLQLLFYSVGIGQISSEVPQNLSASRPQDRQFILSSKKLLLSDSGFYLCAWSVGAGGSGNTIYFGEGSWLTVV.

The chain links TRBV4-2 to TRBJ2-1; D uncertain. V dropped 1 base and J dropped 8 bases, with 12 bases sitting between them. Germline CDR1 is LGHNA and CDR2 is YNFKEQ. This CDR3 contains 14 residues. The CDR3 nucleotides are TGTGCCAGCAGCCAAGGACTGGTCTTGGATGAGCAGTTCTTC. This gives the protein CASSQGLVLDEQFF.

The chain recombines TRBV5-6 with TRBJ1-3; perhaps TRBD1 as D (6 bases). CDR1 is SGHDT, CDR2 YYEEEE, per germline. The V end was cut by 3 bases, the J end by 5 bases, with 15 bases between. The CDR3 length is 15 residues. In nucleotides, the CDR3 is TGTGCCAGCAGCTCTGGCCAGGGGTCTCGAAACACCATATATTTT. Its translation is CASSSGQGSRNTIYF.

This chain joins TRBV15 and TRBJ1-1; perhaps TRBD1 as D (6 bases). Germline CDR1 LNHNV, CDR2 YYDKDF (reference sequence). Between the trimmed V and J ends, which lost 0 bases and 7 bases, there was a span of 12 bases. The CDR3 is made up of 14 amino acids. The CDR3 coding sequence is TGTGCCACCAGCAGAGACCTACAGGGTGATGAAGCTTTCTTT. Translation gives CATSRDLQGDEAFF.

The V gene is TRBV27, the J gene TRBJ1-5, with a weak D call TRBD1 (6 bases). CDR3 length equals 15 residues. The ends were cut back, 5 bases at V and 2 bases at J, with 13 bases in the middle. Germline loops: CDR1 MNHEY, CDR2 SMNVEV (reference sequence). CDR3 in amino acids: CASSPQGSGNQPQHF. The CDR3 DNA reads as TGTGCCAGCAGTCCTCAGGGGTCGGGCAATCAGCCCCAGCATTTT.

This chain's CDR3 is CASSPGATEAFF. The DNA for the CDR3 is TGTGCCAGCAGCCCAGGGGCCACTGAAGCTTTCTTT. This rearrangement joins TRBV7-9 to TRBJ1-1; D possibly corresponds to TRBD1 (6 bases). Trimming pared 5 bases from V and 4 bases from J, leaving 8 bases between. CDR1 is SEHNR, CDR2 FQNEAQ, per germline (reference sequence). The CDR3 is made up of 12 amino acids.

This chain links TRBV6-5 with TRBJ2-7; D gene unclear. This CDR3 has 15 residues. CDR1 and CDR2 from the germline V gene are MNHEY and SVGAGI. V shed 4 bases and J shed 3 bases, with 16 bases lying between them. The CDR3 here is CASSSAGSINYEQYF. The DNA for the CDR3 is TGTGCCAGCAGTTCCGCCGGGTCTATTAACTACGAGCAGTACTTC.

A single count supports this clone. V is TRBV7-2 and J is TRBJ1-5, with D unclear. Germline V CDR1 and CDR2: SGHTA, FQGNSA. V lost 2 bases and J lost 2, with 10 bases in between. This CDR3 has 15 residues. The DNA for the CDR3 is TGTGCCAGCAGCTTAACGGTCGGAGGCAATCAGCCCCAGCATTTT. It is translated as CASSLTVGGNQPQHF.

In this sample, this clone turned up once. This rearrangement joins TRBV11-3 to TRBJ1-3, with 7 bases matching TRBD1. Unmatched junction bases numbered 8, after V lost 3 bases and J lost 6 bases. Germline loops: CDR1 SGHNT, CDR2 YENEEA. The CDR3 has 15 amino acids. The CDR3 DNA reads as TGTGCCAGCAGCTTCGAAGACAGGGTCTCAAACACCATATATTTT. Protein: CASSFEDRVSNTIYF.

This clone was found once. J is TRBJ2-1 and V is TRBV29-1, with 8 nucleotides matching TRBD1. Trimming removed 8 bases from V and 4 bases from J; junction bases left unmatched: 10. CDR1 and CDR2 (germline): SQVTM, ANQGSEA. The length of the CDR3 is 14 residues. The CDR3 loop reads CSLMGQDAYNEQFF. The CDR3 nucleotides read TGCAGCCTAATGGGACAGGACGCATACAATGAGCAGTTCTTC.

This sequence joins TRBV19 and TRBJ2-6; D is ambiguous. Germline V gives CDR1 LNHDA, CDR2 SQIVND (reference sequence). Deletions cut 2 bases from V and 0 bases from J, with 5 bases between. CDR3 length equals 15 residues. CDR3 nucleotides: TGTGCCAGTAGTATACCCAACTCTGGGGCCAACGTCCTGACTTTC. Its protein is CASSIPNSGANVLTF.

The V call is TRBV2, the J call TRBJ1-2; no reliable D call. CDR1 and CDR2 (germline): SNHLY, FYNNEI. V gave up 4 bases and J gave up 1 base, with 10 bases separating them. The CDR3 length is 14 residues. The CDR3 region is CASSGGLINYGYTF. CDR3 coding DNA: TGTGCCAGCAGTGGAGGGCTTATTAACTATGGCTACACCTTC.

The chain recombines TRBV7-9 with TRBJ2-2; 10 bases match TRBD2. From germline, CDR1 is SEHNR and CDR2 FQNEAQ (reference sequence). The CDR3 runs 15 residues. V dropped 8 bases and J dropped 7; count of bases not matched to a gene: 10. The DNA for the CDR3 is TGTGCCAGCGCATACCGGACTAGCGGATACGGGGAGCTGTTTTTT. It yields the protein CASAYRTSGYGELFF. The variable domain in full, with the rest retrieved from reference TRBV7-9 and TRBJ2-2, is DTGVSQNPRHKITKRGQNVTFRCDPISEHNRLYWYRQTLGQGPEFLTYFQNEAQLEKSRLLSDRFSAERPKGSFSTLEIQRTEQGDSAMYLCASAYRTSGYGELFFGEGSRLTVL.

The chain has TRBV28 and TRBJ1-5; D is possibly TRBD1 (6 bases). Germline V gives CDR1 MDHEN, CDR2 SYDVKM. There are 14 residues in the CDR3. The V and J ends lost 4 bases and 0 bases respectively, with 7 bases between them. CDR3 sequence: CASSSGDSNQPQHF. In nucleotides, the CDR3 is TGTGCCAGCAGTTCAGGGGATAGCAATCAGCCCCAGCATTTT.